The next 32 T cell receptor beta chains were all read from a single sample in a study of blood T cells in healthy people across ages. It was with a sample-barcoded 5' primer and a J-beta primer mix that a second PCR of roughly 7 to 12 cycles was run. TCRdb re-called the 5' RACE reads with MiXCR, one entry per CDR3 protein. The sample shows more than 1,000,000 distinct CDR3 sequences, approximately 25% of them seen only once. This sample also appeared in a second study, on T cells of mothers and their children.

Sequenced input: blood. The receptors come from a girl aged 2-15 years in good health.

V and J are TRBV12-3 or TRBV12-4 and TRBJ1-1; no clear D gene. The CDR3 totals 18 residues. V lost 6 bases to trimming and J lost 0 bases, with 23 bases between them. In DNA, the CDR3 is TGTGCCAGCAGATTTGGGGTAAGGGAGGGATCTATGAACACTGAAGCTTTCTTT. It yields the protein CASRFGVREGSMNTEAFF.

This clonotype was seen a handful of times. This chain uses TRBV24-1 with TRBJ1-6, with D perhaps TRBD1 (6 bases). The CDR3 extends over 16 amino acids. Germline V gene lookup returns CDR1 KGHDR and CDR2 SFDVKD. V was clipped by 8 bases and J by 0 bases, with 13 bases between them. The CDR3, as DNA: TGTGCCACCAAAACAGGGCCGAGCTCCTATAATTCACCCCTCCACTTT. Protein sequence: CATKTGPSSYNSPLHF.

The J gene is TRBJ1-2, the V gene TRBV12-3 or TRBV12-4; TRBD1 is a possible D gene (6 bases). CDR3 length equals 12 residues. Trimming cost V 7 bases and J 9 bases, with 15 bases left between them. The CDR3 region has the DNA TGTGCCAGCACCACGACAGGTTGGCGCTACACCTTC. It encodes CASTTTGWRYTF.

Only a few counts were recorded for this clonotype. The chain couples TRBV29-1 to TRBJ2-5; TRBD2 is a possible D gene (5 bases). V gave up 4 bases and J gave up 4 bases, with 13 bases separating them. The CDR3 covers 13 residues. The germline V gene encodes CDR1 SQVTM and CDR2 ANQGSEA. The CDR3 DNA reads as TGCAGCGTTGTTGGACGTAGCGTAGAGACCCAGTACTTC. Amino acids: CSVVGRSVETQYF.

The chain is built from TRBV7-9 and TRBJ1-4, with unresolved D. The V gene lost 0 bases and the J gene lost 4 bases, with 15 bases spanning the gap. CDR1 is SEHNR, CDR2 FQNEAQ, per germline (reference sequence). The CDR3 totals 17 residues. The CDR3 DNA is TGTGCCAGCAGCTTAGCCGCCTCCACCAGATTTAATGAAAAACTGTTTTTT. This gives the protein CASSLAASTRFNEKLFF.

This clonotype was observed at least ten times. The chain carries TRBV29-1 and TRBJ2-5; D ambiguous. The CDR3 runs to 11 residues. V was trimmed by 6 bases and J by 4 bases, leaving 9 bases between them. Per the germline V gene, CDR1 is SQVTM and CDR2 is ANQGSEA. CDR3 in amino acids: CSVDVRETQYF. The DNA of the CDR3 is TGCAGCGTGGACGTTAGAGAGACCCAGTACTTC. The complete variable domain, with remaining parts taken from reference TRBV29-1 and TRBJ2-5, reads SAVISQKPSRDICQRGTSLTIQCQVDSQVTMMFWYRQQPGQSLTLIATANQGSEATYESGFVIDKFPISRPNLTFSTLTVSNMSPEDSSIYLCSVDVRETQYFGPGTRLLVL.

This chain connects TRBV10-3 to TRBJ2-3; no reliable D call. This CDR3 has 13 residues. The V gene lost 0 bases and the J gene lost 11 bases, with 12 bases spanning the gap. Looked up from germline, CDR1 is ENHRY and CDR2 is SYGVKD. The CDR3 is CAISESASSQQYF. The CDR3 bases are TGTGCCATCAGTGAGTCAGCAAGTAGCCAGCAGTATTTT.

V usage is TRBV6-1 and J usage is TRBJ2-1; tentatively, D is TRBD1 (5 bases). This CDR3 spans 13 amino acids. The V and J ends lost 6 bases and 4 bases respectively, with 10 bases between them. Germline loops: CDR1 MNHNS, CDR2 SASEGT. The CDR3 DNA is TGTGCCAGCAGAAAGACAGATTACAATGAGCAGTTCTTC. This gives the protein CASRKTDYNEQFF.

V gene TRBV29-1 combines with J gene TRBJ1-2; D may be TRBD1 (6 bases). The CDR3 extends over 11 amino acids. Germline CDR1 reads SQVTM; CDR2 reads ANQGSEA. V was trimmed by 4 bases and J by 8 bases, leaving 11 bases between them. CDR3 nucleotides: TGCAGCGTTGTTTCAGGGGAGGGCTACACCTTC. This codes for CSVVSGEGYTF.

This clonotype was recorded a few times. V usage is TRBV12-3 or TRBV12-4 and J usage is TRBJ1-1; D unresolved. V was clipped by 3 bases and J by 2 bases, with 7 bases between them. CDR3 length equals 13 residues. CDR3 DNA: TGTGCCAGCAGTTTTATGCCTAACACTGAAGCTTTCTTT. It translates to CASSFMPNTEAFF.

The chain links TRBV28 to TRBJ1-4; D remains ambiguous. The length of the CDR3 is 13 residues. V lost 6 bases and J 3 bases, leaving 8 bases between the germline ends. CDR1 is MDHEN and CDR2 is SYDVKM in the germline V gene. The CDR3 protein is CASRGLANEKLFF. The CDR3 DNA sequence: TGTGCCAGCAGGGGATTAGCTAATGAAAAACTGTTTTTT.

The sample holds a few counts of this clonotype. The CDR3 DNA is TGCAGTGCTAGCGTCCTCCAAGAGACCCAGTACTTC. It yields the protein CSASVLQETQYF. V and J are TRBV20-1 and TRBJ2-1; D is undetermined. The DNA end lines up better with TRBJ2-5; the J call may be wrong. Germline V gene sequence: CDR1 DFQATT, CDR2 SNEGSKA (reference sequence). The CDR3 length is 12 residues.

This clonotype was recorded many times. V is TRBV20-1 and J is TRBJ2-4; no reliable D call. Germline lookup yields CDR1 DFQATT and CDR2 SNEGSKA (reference sequence). V shed 3 bases and J shed 5 bases, with 5 bases lying between them. This CDR3 is 11 amino acids long. As DNA, the CDR3 is TGCAGTGCTAGTATAGAAAACATTCAGTACTTC. Translating it yields CSASIENIQYF.

The V and J genes are TRBV6-4 and TRBJ2-4; tentative D call: TRBD2 (6 bases). Per germline, CDR1 MRHNA and CDR2 SNTAGT. V shed 3 bases and J shed 7 bases, with 10 bases lying between them. The CDR3 is 13 amino acids. The CDR3 nucleotides are TGTGCCAGCAGTGAAGGACGGGGGAACATTCAGTACTTC. Translated: CASSEGRGNIQYF.

In regard to this clonotype: The junction differs from germline at one of its ends, possibly a read error. The chain employs TRBV5-1 and TRBJ2-3, with TRBD1 identical over 7 bases. Looked up from germline, CDR1 is SGHRS and CDR2 is YFSETQ. The CDR3 contains 18 residues. CDR3 residues: CDSSLGIRPGQNTDTQYF. CDR3 nucleotides: TGCGACAGCAGCTTGGGGATCCGACCGGGACAGAACACAGATACGCAGTATTTT.

V usage is TRBV12-3 or TRBV12-4 and J usage is TRBJ1-4; D is undetermined. Trimming left V 1 base short and J 4 bases short, with 7 bases between. The CDR3 runs to 14 residues. CDR3 protein: CASSLGRINEKLFF. CDR3 nucleotides: TGTGCCAGCAGTTTAGGGCGGATTAATGAAAAACTGTTTTTT.

This clonotype was found a few times. This CDR3 is CASSGGGSQETQYF. The CDR3 DNA reads TGTGCCAGCAGCGGAGGGGGATCTCAAGAGACCCAGTACTTC. The chain is built from TRBV9 and TRBJ2-5; possibly TRBD1 for D (6 bases). The CDR3 covers 14 residues. From germline, CDR1 is SGDLS and CDR2 YYNGEE. V was clipped by 3 bases and J by 2 bases, with 11 bases between them.

The rearrangement joins TRBV7-6 to TRBJ2-5; 7 bases fit TRBD2. The length of the CDR3 is 15 residues. Germline-derived CDR1 and CDR2 are SGHVS and FNYEAQ. After removal of 5 bases from V and 1 base from J, the junction contained 7 bases not matched to a gene. For the CDR3, the DNA is TGTGCCAGCAGCGGAAGGGCGGGGGTCCAAGAGACCCAGTACTTC. It specifies CASSGRAGVQETQYF.

The V and J genes are TRBV7-3 and TRBJ2-3; D uncertain. This CDR3 has 13 residues. Trimming shortened V by 0 bases and J by 5 bases, and 6 bases separated the two germline ends. The germline V gene encodes CDR1 SGHTA and CDR2 FQGTGA. The CDR3 reads CASSLTGKDTQYF. As DNA, the CDR3 is TGTGCCAGCAGCTTAACAGGGAAAGATACGCAGTATTTT.

This clonotype has more than one count but fewer than ten. The chain is built from TRBV3-1 and TRBJ2-3, with 7 bases fitting TRBD2. Losses at the gene ends were 4 bases for V and 7 bases for J; bases not matched to a gene: 11. Germline CDR1 LGHDT, CDR2 YNNKEL (reference sequence). CDR3 length equals 15 residues. This chain's CDR3 is CASSPIRGGSNTQYF. CDR3 nucleotides: TGTGCCAGCAGCCCCATAAGGGGCGGGAGCAATACGCAGTATTTT.

This clonotype was found a few times. This sequence joins TRBV7-6 and TRBJ2-1, with D possibly being TRBD1 (5 bases). Trimming left V 4 bases short and J 5 bases short, with 12 bases between. This CDR3 is built from 14 residues. Per germline, CDR1 SGHVS and CDR2 FNYEAQ. CDR3 in amino acids: CASSSGLGDNEQFF. In nucleotides, the CDR3 is TGTGCCAGCAGCTCCGGATTAGGGGACAATGAGCAGTTCTTC.

This clonotype showed up just a few times. J is TRBJ2-1 and V is TRBV29-1; no clear D. The CDR3 extends over 14 amino acids. The V gene lost 4 bases and the J gene lost 5 bases, with 15 bases spanning the gap. Germline assignment: CDR1 SQVTM and CDR2 ANQGSEA. CDR3 nucleotides: TGCAGCGTTGTTGGTAGGGTATCGGACAATGAGCAGTTCTTC. It is translated as CSVVGRVSDNEQFF.

V is TRBV28 and J is TRBJ2-3; no definite D call. V shed 9 bases and J shed 6 bases, with 10 bases lying between them. This CDR3 comprises 11 residues. From germline, CDR1 is MDHEN and CDR2 SYDVKM. CDR3: CARPPSDTQYF. As DNA, the CDR3 is TGTGCCAGGCCCCCATCTGATACGCAGTATTTT.

This chain uses TRBV7-2 with TRBJ2-7; D not certain. The V and J ends lost 2 bases and 3 bases respectively, with 8 bases between them. Per the germline V gene, CDR1 is SGHTA and CDR2 is FQGNSA. This CDR3 is 13 amino acids long. CDR3 sequence (DNA): TGTGCCAGCAGCTTAAACGCGGACTACGAGCAGTACTTC. Amino acids: CASSLNADYEQYF.

This clonotype was seen at least ten times. J is TRBJ1-6 and V is TRBV4-1; 7 bases agree with TRBD1. Germline-derived CDR1 and CDR2 are MGHRA and YSYEKL. This CDR3 has 14 amino acids. V lost 8 bases and J lost 6; bases outside the gene matches: 7. The CDR3 sequence: CASQGDSFNSPLHF. The CDR3 nucleotides are TGCGCCAGCCAAGGGGACAGCTTTAATTCACCCCTCCACTTT.

This clonotype was picked up a small number of times. The chain recombines TRBV14 with TRBJ1-1; D gene uncertain. Germline assignment: CDR1 SGHDN and CDR2 FVKESK. Trimming took off 2 bases at V and 5 bases at J, with 15 bases between the two ends. The CDR3 runs 15 residues. The CDR3 is CASSQSPGSQTEAFF. The CDR3 DNA reads TGTGCCAGCAGCCAAAGCCCGGGAAGTCAAACTGAAGCTTTCTTT. The whole variable domain, filled in from reference TRBV14 and TRBJ1-1, reads EAGVTQFPSHSVIEKGQTVTLRCDPISGHDNLYWYRRVMGKEIKFLLHFVKESKQDESGMPNNRFLAERTGGTYSTLKVQPAELEDSGVYFCASSQSPGSQTEAFFGQGTRLTVV.

The rearrangement links TRBV10-3 to TRBJ1-2; 12 positions agree with TRBD1. V shed 10 bases and J 8 bases; nucleotides not matched to a gene: 11. The CDR3 has 14 residues. The V gene's germline CDR1 is ENHRY and CDR2 SYGVKD. CDR3 coding DNA: TGTGCCACTCAACCGGGACAGGGGGCCTCAGGCTACACCTTC. Protein sequence: CATQPGQGASGYTF.

The genes are TRBV29-1 and TRBJ2-7, with a weak D call TRBD2 (7 bases). The V gene lost 2 bases and the J gene lost 6 bases, with 8 bases spanning the gap. CDR3 length: 11 amino acids. Germline lookup yields CDR1 SQVTM and CDR2 ANQGSEA. CDR3 nucleotides: TGCAGCGTTGAAAGGGGGGGCGAGCAGTACTTC. Amino acids: CSVERGGEQYF.

The CDR3 is CASSLRDKGNTIYF. The CDR3 DNA reads as TGTGCCAGCAGCCTGAGGGACAAAGGAAACACCATATATTTT. This rearrangement joins TRBV3-1 to TRBJ1-3; a weak D match, TRBD1 (6 bases). Trimming pared 4 bases from V and 4 bases from J, leaving 11 bases between. The CDR3 is 14 residues long. CDR1 is LGHDT, CDR2 YNNKEL, per germline (reference sequence).

This chain uses TRBV4-1 with TRBJ2-5; possibly TRBD1 for D (5 bases). The CDR3 spans 15 residues. Germline V gene data show CDR1 as MGHRA and CDR2 as YSYEKL. V dropped 3 bases and J dropped 5 bases, with 16 bases sitting between them. The CDR3 region has the DNA TGCGCCAGCAGCCAGTACCCAGGGCAAGGGGAGACCCAGTACTTC. It specifies CASSQYPGQGETQYF.

The V call is TRBV6-5, the J call TRBJ2-3; no definite D call. Germline V gives CDR1 MNHEY, CDR2 SVGAGI. CDR3 length equals 15 residues. Trimming cost V 5 bases and J 3 bases, with 15 bases left between them. The CDR3 bases are TGTGCCAGCAGTACGGCCCTCTCATCTACAGATACGCAGTATTTT. This translates into CASSTALSSTDTQYF.

This rearrangement joins TRBV7-2 to TRBJ2-7; TRBD1 aligns across 8 bases. Germline CDR1 SGHTA, CDR2 FQGNSA. V lost 3 bases and J lost 0; bases outside the gene matches: 4. This CDR3 comprises 15 residues. The CDR3 nucleotides are TGTGCCAGCAGCTTCGGGACAGGCGACTCCTACGAGCAGTACTTC. Amino acid sequence: CASSFGTGDSYEQYF.